These T cell receptor beta chains were read from a single sample in a study of T-cell reconstitution after alpha-beta-depleted transplantation in children. A single record per CDR3 protein comes from TCRdb applying MiXCR to the PCR reads. This table has 100,000 or so distinct CDR3 sequences, approximately 12% appearing once. Sequencing used PBMCs from the stem cell graft donor, obtained from the stem cell graft. These receptors were obtained from a human donor who donated a stem cell graft to a child with inherited bone marrow failure. Each CDR3 is given with its conserved first and last residue. The size field is filled for only some rows; it gives once, few, many or a size class.

CASSFMGNTEAFF | TRBV11-2 | few
CASSQDGHRPNEKLFF | TRBV4-2 | many
CASSLQAGGAFF | TRBV7-9 | many
CASSTLRGSYGYTF | TRBV5-6 | many
CASSPPGEDHGYTF | TRBV18 | few
CASRSSLHPTGELFF | TRBV11-1 | .
CASSFYGRDTEAFF | TRBV7-2 | many
CASSSRQGAEAFF | TRBV6-2/TRBV6-3 | few
CASSLWLAGGNEQFF | TRBV12-3/TRBV12-4 | many
CASGSGGTLPGEQYF | TRBV2 | many
CASSLGDGRMNTEAFF | TRBV5-1 | .
CATSDPRQGADTQYF | TRBV24-1 | .
CSASVPSQETQYF | TRBV20-1 | many
CSARLAVVVSSYNEQFF | TRBV29-1 | many
CASSVEGKDTEAFF | TRBV5-1 | many
CSASTDLYGYTF | TRBV20-1 | many
CAAGAGGRPDTQYF | TRBV20-1 | many
CSGRQGSSYNEQFF | TRBV20-1 | many
CASSLDSQPQHF | TRBV7-9 | many
CASSPGLVEQFF | TRBV27 | many
CASSLVSGVWTDTQYF | TRBV5-1 | many
CASSRTSGGLTGELFF | TRBV6-1 | many
CASSSITGRRNYEQYF | TRBV11-2 | many
CSGQQGSTDTQYF | TRBV29-1 | many
CASSLFSSYQETQYF | TRBV27 | many
CASSLTPLSGELFF | TRBV7-3 | many
CASSRGVDTQYF | TRBV5-4 | many
CASSQKTGGYNSPLHF | TRBV5-1 | many
CASSPRLAGGYNEQFF | TRBV12-3/TRBV12-4 | many
CASRAGGPPFEQFF | TRBV28 | .